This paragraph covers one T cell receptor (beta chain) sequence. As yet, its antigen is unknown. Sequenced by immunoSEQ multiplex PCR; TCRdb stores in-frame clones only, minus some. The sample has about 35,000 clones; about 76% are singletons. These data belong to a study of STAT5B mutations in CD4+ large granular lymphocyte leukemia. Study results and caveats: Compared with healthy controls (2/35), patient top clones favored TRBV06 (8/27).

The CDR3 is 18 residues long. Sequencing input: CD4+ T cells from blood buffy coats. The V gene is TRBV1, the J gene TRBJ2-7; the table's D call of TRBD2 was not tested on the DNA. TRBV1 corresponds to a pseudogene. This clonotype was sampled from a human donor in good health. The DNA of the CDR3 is TGCACCAGCAGCTATCAACCCGGGCTAGCTCGTAGCTCCTACGAGCAGTACTTC. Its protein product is CTSSYQPGLARSSYEQYF.